One and the same sample provided the 27 T cell receptor beta chains below, sequenced in a study of blood T cells in healthy people across ages. Then a second PCR, running roughly 6 to 11 cycles, was carried out with a sample-barcoded 5' primer and a J-beta primer mix. TCRdb itself ran the 5' RACE reads through MiXCR, one entry per CDR3 protein. The data hold 850,000 or so distinct CDR3 sequences, with 29% observed a single time. Source material: blood. The receptors stem from an elderly woman in good health.

This clonotype was counted between two and nine times. The chain couples TRBV3-1 to TRBJ2-3; TRBD1 matches at 8 bases. Germline V gene data show CDR1 as LGHDT and CDR2 as YNNKEL (reference sequence). Unmatched junction bases numbered 9, after V lost 1 base and J lost 6 bases. This CDR3 spans 16 amino acids. The CDR3 loop is CASSQGFRQGADTQYF. The CDR3, as DNA: TGTGCCAGCAGCCAAGGTTTTAGGCAGGGGGCCGATACGCAGTATTTT.

Worth noting for this clonotype: A much larger clone differs from this one at a single base, so this may be a read error. The chain couples TRBV4-3 to TRBJ2-1; TRBD2 might be the D (5 bases). TRBJ2-7 explains the end of the DNA better; the J call may be wrong. The CDR3 length is 15 residues. CDR1 LGHNA and CDR2 YSLEER come from the germline V gene. The CDR3 here is CASSQARTYYNEQYF. Written as DNA, the CDR3 is TGCGCCAGCAGCCAAGCCCGGACTTACTACAATGAGCAGTACTTC.

The V and J genes are TRBV12-3 or TRBV12-4 and TRBJ2-3; D remains unclear. This CDR3 is built from 11 residues. Trimming pared 7 bases from V and 3 bases from J, leaving 5 bases between. The CDR3 DNA is TGTGCCAGCATGGGAACAGATACGCAGTATTTT. Encoded protein: CASMGTDTQYF.

The table lists this clonotype with a few counts. The chain joins TRBV28 to TRBJ2-5; D gene ambiguous. Matching the DNA end better, TRBJ2-7 makes the J call doubtful. Germline V gene data show CDR1 as MDHEN and CDR2 as SYDVKM. The CDR3 sequence is 11 residues long. The CDR3 reads CASSFRAEQYF. CDR3 nucleotides: TGTGCCAGCAGTTTTAGGGCCGAGCAGTACTTC.

Ten or more counts support this clonotype. This chain connects TRBV2 to TRBJ2-3; perhaps TRBD1 as D (6 bases). From germline, CDR1 is SNHLY and CDR2 FYNNEI. The CDR3 is 14 amino acids. Trimming pared 6 bases from V and 3 bases from J, leaving 13 bases between. CDR3 bases: TGTGCCAGCAGGGCAGGGGTGGTTACAGATACGCAGTATTTT. Translation gives CASRAGVVTDTQYF.

This clonotype was detected many times. The V call is TRBV14, the J call TRBJ2-3; no clear D gene. CDR3 length: 15 residues. The germline V and J ends were trimmed by 1 base and 2 bases, with 10 bases remaining between them. The germline CDR1 and CDR2 sequences are SGHDN and FVKESK. The DNA for the CDR3 is TGTGCCAGCAGCCAAGGGCAGTTCCTCACAGATACGCAGTATTTT. Residues: CASSQGQFLTDTQYF.

This clonotype was observed many times. The chain recombines TRBV10-1 with TRBJ2-5; no clear D gene. With 8 bases removed from V and 11 bases from J, the gap between germline ends came to 15 bases. The CDR3 totals 11 residues. Per germline, CDR1 WNHNN and CDR2 SYGVQD (reference sequence). The CDR3 is CASPFTQRQYF. The CDR3 DNA follows: TGCGCCAGCCCCTTCACCCAGCGACAGTACTTC.

This clonotype was detected a few times. The rearrangement joins TRBV18 to TRBJ1-2, with D possibly matching TRBD1 (5 bases). Germline values: CDR1 KGHSH, CDR2 LQKENI. The V and J ends lost 4 bases and 1 base respectively, with 16 bases between them. The CDR3 consists of 16 residues. The CDR3 spells CASSLDRDAYNYGYTF. For the CDR3, the DNA is TGTGCCAGCTCACTGGATCGGGACGCATATAACTATGGCTACACCTTC.

This clonotype was recorded at least ten times. The V gene is TRBV20-1, the J gene TRBJ1-2; D not certain. The CDR3 is 14 residues long. Germline-derived CDR1 and CDR2 are DFQATT and SNEGSKA (reference sequence). V was shortened by 3 bases and J by 8 bases, with 19 bases between the two germline ends. CDR3: CSAREGSREYGYTF. The CDR3 coding sequence is TGCAGTGCTAGGGAGGGTAGCAGAGAATACGGCTACACCTTC.

V is TRBV29-1 and J is TRBJ1-5; D not resolved. Germline loops: CDR1 SQVTM, CDR2 ANQGSEA. Trimming stripped 4 bases from V and 4 bases from J, with 8 bases between. The CDR3 has 12 amino acids. The CDR3 spells CSVGGWNQPQHF. The DNA of the CDR3 is TGCAGCGTTGGAGGGTGGAATCAGCCCCAGCATTTT.

This clonotype was counted at least ten times. V is TRBV7-9 and J is TRBJ1-2, with 8 nucleotides matching TRBD1. J gave up 4 bases and V 1 base, and 5 bases lay outside the gene matches. CDR3 length: 15 residues. CDR1 is SEHNR, CDR2 FQNEAQ, per germline (reference sequence). CDR3 in amino acids: CASSLGRGPAYGYTF. In nucleotides, the CDR3 is TGTGCCAGCAGCTTAGGCAGGGGGCCGGCCTATGGCTACACCTTC.

V and J are TRBV12-3 or TRBV12-4 and TRBJ2-3, with 10 bases that match TRBD2. The J segment lost 3 bases and the V segment lost 3 bases, leaving 6 bases of the junction unmatched. CDR3 length: 16 residues. The DNA of the CDR3 is TGTGCCAGCAGTTTCTTCCTAGCGGGGGCAACAGATACGCAGTATTTT. It is translated as CASSFFLAGATDTQYF.

This sequence joins TRBV18 and TRBJ1-4; no firm D call. There are 18 residues in the CDR3. Trimming shortened V by 5 bases and J by 0 bases, and 19 bases separated the two germline ends. The germline V gene has CDR1 KGHSH and CDR2 LQKENI. DNA of the CDR3: TGTGCCAGCTCATCAAGGGCCCCCAAGGCTGCAACTAATGAAAAACTGTTTTTT. Protein product: CASSSRAPKAATNEKLFF.

Worth noting for this clonotype: A much larger clone lies one base from this, so it may be a read error. The chain links TRBV12-3 or TRBV12-4 to TRBJ2-3; TRBD1 might be the D (8 bases). This CDR3 contains 15 residues. Trimming left V 8 bases short and J 5 bases short, with 20 bases between. In DNA form, the CDR3 reads TGTGCCAGCTGGTTACAGGGGGGGGCCTTAGATACGCAGTATTTT. It encodes CASWLQGGALDTQYF.

This sequence joins TRBV14 and TRBJ2-7; no firm D call. The CDR3 loop spans 14 amino acids. Trimming pared 4 bases from V and 7 bases from J, leaving 17 bases between. Germline CDR1 and CDR2: SGHDN and FVKESK. CDR3 sequence reads: CASSRQTGLDEQYF. The CDR3 nucleotides are TGTGCCAGCAGCCGCCAGACGGGCTTAGATGAGCAGTACTTC.

In the case of this clonotype: The CDR3 does not close with the conserved phenylalanine or tryptophan, likely indicating a read error. This chain links TRBV10-3 with TRBJ2-5; D perhaps matches TRBD2 (6 bases). The germline CDR1 and CDR2 sequences are ENHRY and SYGVKD. The CDR3 is 15 amino acids. Between the trimmed V and J ends, which lost 0 bases and 5 bases, there was a span of 13 bases. The CDR3 coding sequence is TGTGCCATCAGTGAGTCCGGAGGGGAGTCTGAGACCCAGTACTGC. Translating it yields CAISESGGESETQYC.

This clonotype was observed a few times. The chain joins TRBV28 to TRBJ1-5, with D perhaps TRBD1 (6 bases). Germline-derived CDR1 and CDR2 are MDHEN and SYDVKM. The CDR3 consists of 15 residues. Trimming removed 7 bases at V and 0 bases at J, with 13 bases between. Here the CDR3 reads CASTGQTYSNQPQHF. The DNA for the CDR3 is TGTGCCAGCACTGGACAGACATATAGCAATCAGCCCCAGCATTTT. The complete variable domain, with remaining parts taken from reference TRBV28 and TRBJ1-5, reads DVKVTQSSRYLVKRTGEKVFLECVQDMDHENMFWYRQDPGLGLRLIYFSYDVKMKEKGDIPEGYSVSREKKERFSLILESASTNQTSMYLCASTGQTYSNQPQHFGDGTRLSIL.

This clonotype has ten or more counts. The chain combines TRBV10-3 with TRBJ1-1, with D possibly TRBD1 on 6 matching bases. The CDR3 consists of 11 residues. V was pared by 6 bases and J by 5 bases, with 7 bases between. In germline, CDR1 is ENHRY, CDR2 SYGVKD. The CDR3 reads CAIRQGTEAFF. The CDR3 DNA reads TGTGCCATCAGACAGGGAACTGAAGCTTTCTTT.

There are a few counts of this clonotype. The rearrangement uses TRBV6-5 and TRBJ1-6; perhaps TRBD1 as D (5 bases). Germline V gene sequence: CDR1 MNHEY, CDR2 SVGAGI. The CDR3 spans 18 residues. Trimming pared 0 bases from V and 5 bases from J, leaving 17 bases between. CDR3 DNA: TGTGCCAGCAGTTACTCCCGGGGGGGGTCCAGTAATAATTCACCCCTCCACTTT. Its protein product is CASSYSRGGSSNNSPLHF.

This clonotype occurred a few times. V usage is TRBV20-1 and J usage is TRBJ2-5, with D tentatively TRBD1 or TRBD2 (5 bases each). CDR1 and CDR2 (germline): DFQATT, SNEGSKA (reference sequence). This CDR3 contains 13 residues. V lost 5 bases and J lost 1, with 11 bases in between. This CDR3 reads CSASLGPQETQYF. The DNA of the CDR3 is TGCAGTGCTTCTCTGGGACCCCAAGAGACCCAGTACTTC.

At least ten counts were recorded for this clonotype. This sequence joins TRBV7-8 and TRBJ2-7; weak D call: TRBD2 (6 bases). The CDR3 totals 13 residues. Germline V gene sequence: CDR1 SGHVS, CDR2 FQNEAQ. Trimming removed 1 base from V and 5 bases from J, with 9 bases in between. CDR3 sequence: CASSLGLVDEQYF. The CDR3 DNA sequence: TGTGCCAGCAGCTTAGGACTAGTGGACGAGCAGTACTTC.

The chain links TRBV20-1 to TRBJ2-2, with 12 bases fitting TRBD1. Germline CDR1 is DFQATT and CDR2 is SNEGSKA (reference sequence). This CDR3 comprises 14 residues. CDR3 nucleotides: TGCGGCGGGACAGGGGGCGCAGGGATCGGGGAGCTGTTTTTT. This encodes CGGTGGAGIGELFF.

The V gene is TRBV3-1, the J gene TRBJ2-3; D may correspond to TRBD1 or TRBD2 (5 bases each). The V end was cut by 0 bases, the J end by 4 bases, with 17 bases between. This CDR3 contains 17 residues. In germline, CDR1 is LGHDT, CDR2 YNNKEL (reference sequence). The CDR3 DNA reads TGTGCCAGCAGCCAAGATCGGGGCGGCTGGTTGGCAGATACGCAGTATTTT. Residues: CASSQDRGGWLADTQYF.

The chain combines TRBV7-6 with TRBJ2-5, with 8 positions matching TRBD1. Germline V gene sequence: CDR1 SGHVS, CDR2 FNYEAQ. V gave up 8 bases and J gave up 5 bases; unmatched junction bases: 4. There are 12 residues in the CDR3. The CDR3 loop reads CASQTGEETQYF. CDR3 nucleotide sequence: TGTGCCAGCCAGACAGGGGAGGAGACCCAGTACTTC.

This clonotype was observed a handful of times. The chain carries TRBV7-9 and TRBJ2-3; a weak D match, TRBD1 (6 bases). Germline-derived CDR1 and CDR2 are SEHNR and FQNEAQ (reference sequence). V lost 9 bases, J lost 1 base, and 14 bases lay in between. This CDR3 has 14 amino acids. The CDR3 here is CASGGILRTDTQYF. The CDR3 DNA sequence: TGTGCCAGTGGGGGCATTCTCCGCACAGATACGCAGTATTTT.

This clonotype was counted between two and nine times. A clone one base away is much larger, so this may be a read error. The chain uses TRBV7-2 and TRBJ2-7, with 11 positions matching TRBD2. With V trimmed by 5 bases and J by 7 bases, 10 bases remained unmatched. The CDR3 has 15 residues. Germline V CDR1 and CDR2: SGHTA, FQGNSA. For the CDR3, the DNA is TGTGCCAGCAGCGTTAGCGGGGGGGCCTACAATGAGCAGTACTTC. Translated, it gives CASSVSGGAYNEQYF.

The genes are TRBV21-1 and TRBJ1-5; the table's TRBD1 call for D was not verified on the DNA. TRBV21-1 is classified as a pseudogene. CDR3 size: 20 residues. CDR3 sequence reads: CASSKALSGTGHIGNQPLHF. In DNA, the CDR3 is TGTGCCAGCAGCAAAGCGCTTTCGGGGACAGGGCATATTGGCAATCAGCCCCTGCATTTT.